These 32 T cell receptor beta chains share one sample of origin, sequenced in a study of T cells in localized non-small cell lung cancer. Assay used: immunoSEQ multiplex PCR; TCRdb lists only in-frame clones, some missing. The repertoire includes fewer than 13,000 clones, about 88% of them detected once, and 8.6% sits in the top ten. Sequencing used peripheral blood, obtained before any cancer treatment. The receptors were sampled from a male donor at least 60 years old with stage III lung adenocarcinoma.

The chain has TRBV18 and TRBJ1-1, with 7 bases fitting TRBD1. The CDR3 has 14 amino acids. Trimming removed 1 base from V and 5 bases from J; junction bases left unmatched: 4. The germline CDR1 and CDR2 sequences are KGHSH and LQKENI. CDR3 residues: CASSPLQGGTEAFF. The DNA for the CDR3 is TGTGCCAGCTCACCACTCCAGGGGGGGACTGAAGCTTTCTTT.

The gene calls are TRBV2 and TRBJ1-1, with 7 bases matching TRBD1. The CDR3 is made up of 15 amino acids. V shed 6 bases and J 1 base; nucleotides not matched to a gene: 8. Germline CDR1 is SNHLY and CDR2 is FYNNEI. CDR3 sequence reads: CASSPRQGENTEAFF. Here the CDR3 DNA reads TGTGCCAGCAGCCCCCGCCAGGGGGAGAACACTGAAGCTTTCTTT. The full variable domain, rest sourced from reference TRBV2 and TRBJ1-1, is EPEVTQTPSHQVTQMGQEVILRCVPISNHLYFYWYRQILGQKVEFLVSFYNNEISEKSEIFDDQFSVERPDGSNFTLKIRSTKLEDSAMYFCASSPRQGENTEAFFGQGTRLTVV.

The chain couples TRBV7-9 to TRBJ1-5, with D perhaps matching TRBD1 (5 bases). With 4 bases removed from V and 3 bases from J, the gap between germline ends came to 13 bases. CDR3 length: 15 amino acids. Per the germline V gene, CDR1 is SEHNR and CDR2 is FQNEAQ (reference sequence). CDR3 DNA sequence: TGTGCCAGCAGCTCTCGAGGGGACCTCAATCAGCCCCAGCATTTT. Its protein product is CASSSRGDLNQPQHF. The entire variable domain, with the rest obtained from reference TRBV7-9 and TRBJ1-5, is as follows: DTGVSQNPRHKITKRGQNVTFRCDPISEHNRLYWYRQTLGQGPEFLTYFQNEAQLEKSRLLSDRFSAERPKGSFSTLEIQRTEQGDSAMYLCASSSRGDLNQPQHFGDGTRLSIL.

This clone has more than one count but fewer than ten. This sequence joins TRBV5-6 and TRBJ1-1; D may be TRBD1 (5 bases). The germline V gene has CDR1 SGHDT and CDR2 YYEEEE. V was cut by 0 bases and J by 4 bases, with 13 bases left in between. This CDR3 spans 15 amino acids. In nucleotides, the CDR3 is TGTGCCAGCAGCTTGGTGTGGGGGGGAGGCACTGAAGCTTTCTTT. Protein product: CASSLVWGGGTEAFF.

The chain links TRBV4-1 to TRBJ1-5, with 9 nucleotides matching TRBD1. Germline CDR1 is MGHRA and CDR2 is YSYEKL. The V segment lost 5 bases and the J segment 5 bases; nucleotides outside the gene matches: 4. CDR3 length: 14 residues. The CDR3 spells CASSKRQGDQPQHF. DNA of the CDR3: TGCGCCAGCAGCAAAAGACAGGGGGATCAGCCCCAGCATTTT.

In DNA form, the CDR3 reads TGTGCCAGCAGCTTATACTCCTCTTCTGGCTACGAGCAGTACTTC. Translated: CASSLYSSSGYEQYF. This chain links TRBV11-2 with TRBJ2-7; D unclear. The CDR3 contains 15 residues. V lost 2 bases and J lost 3, with 14 bases in between. Germline-derived CDR1 and CDR2 are SGHAT and FQNNGV.

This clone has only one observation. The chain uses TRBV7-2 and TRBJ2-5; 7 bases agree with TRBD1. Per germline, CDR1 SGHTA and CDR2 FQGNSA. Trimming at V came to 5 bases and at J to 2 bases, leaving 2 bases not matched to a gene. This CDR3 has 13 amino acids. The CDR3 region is CASSLGQQETQYF. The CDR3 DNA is TGTGCCAGCAGCCTGGGACAGCAAGAGACCCAGTACTTC.

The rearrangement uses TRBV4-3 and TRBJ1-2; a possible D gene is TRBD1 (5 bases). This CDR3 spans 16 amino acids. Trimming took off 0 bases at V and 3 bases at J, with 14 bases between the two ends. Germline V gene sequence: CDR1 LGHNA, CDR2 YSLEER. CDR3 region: CASSQDPRADYYGYTF. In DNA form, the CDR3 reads TGCGCCAGCAGCCAAGATCCCAGGGCAGATTACTATGGCTACACCTTC.

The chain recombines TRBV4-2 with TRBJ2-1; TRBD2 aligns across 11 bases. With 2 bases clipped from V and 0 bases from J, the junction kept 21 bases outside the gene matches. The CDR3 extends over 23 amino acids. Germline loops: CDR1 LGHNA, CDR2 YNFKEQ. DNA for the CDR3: TGTGCCAGCAGCCAACACCCCCCAGGACTAGCGGGCGATGACTCAAGCTCCTACAATGAGCAGTTCTTC. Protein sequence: CASSQHPPGLAGDDSSSYNEQFF.

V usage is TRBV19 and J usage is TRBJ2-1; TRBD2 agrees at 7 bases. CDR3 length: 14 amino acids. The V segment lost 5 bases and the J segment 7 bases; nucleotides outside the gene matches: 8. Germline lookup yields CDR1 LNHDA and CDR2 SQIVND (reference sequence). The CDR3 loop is CASSGLAERNEQFF. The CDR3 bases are TGTGCCAGTAGTGGGCTAGCGGAACGTAATGAGCAGTTCTTC.

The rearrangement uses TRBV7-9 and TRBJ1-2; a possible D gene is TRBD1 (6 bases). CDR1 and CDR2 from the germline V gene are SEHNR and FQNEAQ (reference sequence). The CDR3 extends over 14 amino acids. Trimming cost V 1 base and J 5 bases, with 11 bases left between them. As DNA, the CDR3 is TGTGCCAGCAGCTTAGTATCAGGGGATTATGGCTACACCTTC. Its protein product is CASSLVSGDYGYTF.

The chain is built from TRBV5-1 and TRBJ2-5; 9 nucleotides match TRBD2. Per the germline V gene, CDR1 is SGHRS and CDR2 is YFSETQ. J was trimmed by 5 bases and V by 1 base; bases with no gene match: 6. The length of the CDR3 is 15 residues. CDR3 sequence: CASSLSSGVGETQYF. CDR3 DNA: TGCGCCAGCAGCTTGTCTAGCGGGGTGGGGGAGACCCAGTACTTC.

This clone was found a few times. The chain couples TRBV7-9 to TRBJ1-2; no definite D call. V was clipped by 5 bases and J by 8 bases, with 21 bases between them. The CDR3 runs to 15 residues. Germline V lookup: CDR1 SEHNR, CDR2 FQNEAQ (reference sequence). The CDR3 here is CASSIVNSGVYGYTF. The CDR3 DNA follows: TGTGCCAGCAGCATAGTAAACTCGGGAGTTTACGGCTACACCTTC.

CDR3 loop: CASSLSGDINYGYTF. CDR3 nucleotide sequence: TGTGCCAGCAGCTTATCAGGGGACATAAACTATGGCTACACCTTC. The chain employs TRBV7-6 and TRBJ1-2, with TRBD1 as a possible D gene (6 bases). The CDR3 loop spans 15 amino acids. V shed 2 bases and J shed 2 bases, with 12 bases lying between them. CDR1 SGHVS and CDR2 FNYEAQ come from the germline V gene.

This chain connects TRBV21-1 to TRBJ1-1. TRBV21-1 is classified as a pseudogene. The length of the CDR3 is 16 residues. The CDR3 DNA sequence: TGTGCCAGCAGCACCTACGAGGTTGGGGAAGGGCCTGAAGCTTTCTTT. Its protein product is CASSTYEVGEGPEAFF.

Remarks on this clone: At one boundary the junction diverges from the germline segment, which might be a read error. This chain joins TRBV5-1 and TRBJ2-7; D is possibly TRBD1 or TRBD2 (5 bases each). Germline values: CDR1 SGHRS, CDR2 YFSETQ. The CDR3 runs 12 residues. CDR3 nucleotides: TGCGCCAGCAGCTCCGGGACGGTGGAACAGGACTTC. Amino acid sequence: CASSSGTVEQDF.

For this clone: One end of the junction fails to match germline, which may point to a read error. CDR3 sequence (DNA): TGTGCCAGCAGCCAAGGAGTGACTCGGTCTGATGCAAAGTGGTTT. The encoded protein is CASSQGVTRSDAKWF. V and J are TRBV7-8 and TRBJ1-4; D remains ambiguous. The CDR3 length is 15 residues. Germline V lookup: CDR1 SGHVS, CDR2 FQNEAQ.

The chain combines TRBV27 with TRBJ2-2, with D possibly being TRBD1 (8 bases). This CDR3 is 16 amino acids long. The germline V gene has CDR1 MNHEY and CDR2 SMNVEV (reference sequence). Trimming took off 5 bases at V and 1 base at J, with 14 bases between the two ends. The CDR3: CASSARGTGNTGELFF. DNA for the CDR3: TGTGCCAGCAGTGCGCGGGGGACAGGGAACACCGGGGAGCTGTTTTTT.

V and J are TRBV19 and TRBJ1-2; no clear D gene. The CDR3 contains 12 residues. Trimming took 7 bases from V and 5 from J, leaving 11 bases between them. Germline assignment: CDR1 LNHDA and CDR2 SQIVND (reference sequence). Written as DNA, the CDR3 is TGTGCCAGTACACCCCGATCTTATGGCTACACCTTC. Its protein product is CASTPRSYGYTF.

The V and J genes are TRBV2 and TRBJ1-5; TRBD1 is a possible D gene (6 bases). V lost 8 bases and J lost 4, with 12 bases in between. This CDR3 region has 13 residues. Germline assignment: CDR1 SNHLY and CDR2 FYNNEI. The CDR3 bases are TGTGCCAGCGGGGGCAGCCCTAATCAGCCCCAGCATTTT. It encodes CASGGSPNQPQHF.

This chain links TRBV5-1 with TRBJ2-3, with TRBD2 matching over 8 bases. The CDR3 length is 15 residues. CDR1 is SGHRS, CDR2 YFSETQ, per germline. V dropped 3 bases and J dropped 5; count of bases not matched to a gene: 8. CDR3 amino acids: CASSWSGSTGDTQYF. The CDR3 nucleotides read TGCGCCAGCAGCTGGAGCGGGAGCACGGGAGATACGCAGTATTTT.

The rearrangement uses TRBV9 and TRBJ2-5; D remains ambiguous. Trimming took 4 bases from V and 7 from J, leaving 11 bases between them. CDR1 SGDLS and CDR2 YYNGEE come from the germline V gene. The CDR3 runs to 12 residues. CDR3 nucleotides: TGTGCCAGCAGCTCCCGATTGGGGACCCAGTACTTC. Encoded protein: CASSSRLGTQYF.

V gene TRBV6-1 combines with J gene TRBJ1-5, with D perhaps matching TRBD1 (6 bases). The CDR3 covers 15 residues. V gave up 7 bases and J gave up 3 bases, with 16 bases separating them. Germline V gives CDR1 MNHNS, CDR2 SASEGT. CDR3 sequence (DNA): TGTGCCAGCAAAGGAGAGTTGGGACACAATCAGCCCCAGCATTTT. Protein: CASKGELGHNQPQHF.

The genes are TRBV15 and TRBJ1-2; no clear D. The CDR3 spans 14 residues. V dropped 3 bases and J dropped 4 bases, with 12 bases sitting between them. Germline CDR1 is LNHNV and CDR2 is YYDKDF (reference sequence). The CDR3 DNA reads TGTGCCACCAGCAGTGGAGTCAGGTCCTATGGCTACACCTTC. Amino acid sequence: CATSSGVRSYGYTF.

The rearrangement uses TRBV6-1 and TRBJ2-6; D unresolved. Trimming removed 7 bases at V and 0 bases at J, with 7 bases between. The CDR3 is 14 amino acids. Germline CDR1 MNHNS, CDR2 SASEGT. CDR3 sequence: CASIKSSGANVLTF. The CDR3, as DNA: TGTGCCAGCATTAAATCCTCTGGGGCCAACGTCCTGACTTTC.

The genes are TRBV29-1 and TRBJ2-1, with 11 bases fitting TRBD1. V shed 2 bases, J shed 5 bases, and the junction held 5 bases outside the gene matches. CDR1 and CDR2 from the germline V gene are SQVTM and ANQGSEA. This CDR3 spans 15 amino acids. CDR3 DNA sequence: TGCAGCGTTGAATTGGGACAGGGGGTCAACAATGAGCAGTTCTTC. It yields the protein CSVELGQGVNNEQFF.

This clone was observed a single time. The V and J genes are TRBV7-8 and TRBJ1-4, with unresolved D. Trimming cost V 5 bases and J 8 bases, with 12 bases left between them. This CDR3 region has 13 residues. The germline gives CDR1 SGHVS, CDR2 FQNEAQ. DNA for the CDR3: TGTGCCAGCAGCCCATCGAGAACGGAAAAACTGTTTTTT. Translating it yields CASSPSRTEKLFF.

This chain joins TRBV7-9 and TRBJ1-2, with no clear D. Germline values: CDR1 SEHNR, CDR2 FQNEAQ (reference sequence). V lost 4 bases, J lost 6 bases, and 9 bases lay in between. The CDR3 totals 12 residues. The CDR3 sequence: CASSSDKDGYTF. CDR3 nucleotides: TGTGCCAGCAGCTCCGACAAGGATGGCTACACCTTC.

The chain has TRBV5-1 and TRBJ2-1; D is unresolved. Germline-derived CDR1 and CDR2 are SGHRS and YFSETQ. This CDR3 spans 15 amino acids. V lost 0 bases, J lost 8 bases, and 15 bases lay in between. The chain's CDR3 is CASSLVAAPADEQFF. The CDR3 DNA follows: TGCGCCAGCAGCTTGGTGGCCGCTCCCGCCGATGAGCAGTTCTTC.

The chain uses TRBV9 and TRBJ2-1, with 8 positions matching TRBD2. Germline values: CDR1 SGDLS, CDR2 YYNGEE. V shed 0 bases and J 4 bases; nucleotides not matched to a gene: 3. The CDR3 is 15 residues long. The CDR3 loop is CASSVGSGVYNEQFF. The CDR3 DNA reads TGTGCCAGCAGCGTAGGTAGCGGGGTTTACAATGAGCAGTTCTTC.

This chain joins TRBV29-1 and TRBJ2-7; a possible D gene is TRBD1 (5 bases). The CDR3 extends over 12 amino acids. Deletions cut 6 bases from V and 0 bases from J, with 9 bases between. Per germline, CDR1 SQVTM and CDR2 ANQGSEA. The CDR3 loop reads CSVETASYEQYF. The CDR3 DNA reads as TGCAGCGTGGAGACAGCCTCCTACGAGCAGTACTTC.

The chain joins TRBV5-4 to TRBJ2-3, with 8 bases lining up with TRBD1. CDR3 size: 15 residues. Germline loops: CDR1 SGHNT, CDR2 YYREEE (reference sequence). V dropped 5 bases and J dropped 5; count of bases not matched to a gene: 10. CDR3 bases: TGTGCCAGCAGGAGAGCCGGGACAGGAGGAGATACGCAGTATTTT. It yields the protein CASRRAGTGGDTQYF. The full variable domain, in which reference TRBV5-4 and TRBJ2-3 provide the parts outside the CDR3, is ETGVTQSPTHLIKTRGQQVTLRCSSQSGHNTVSWYQQALGQGPQFIFQYYREEENGRGNFPPRFSGLQFPNYSSELNVNALELDDSALYLCASRRAGTGGDTQYFGPGTRLTVL.